This T cell receptor (beta chain) is drawn from a study of beta chain features in type 1 diabetes. Study-level information: No age, gender or cell yield differences were seen between patients and healthy donors.

This clone has at least ten counts. Its specificity is not known. The study's findings and limits: The cDNA sequencing approach could over-represent high-TCR-expressing cells. Patients and controls would share equally any PCR tilt toward shorter templates.

Averaging approximately 120 mL, one heparinised blood draw came from each individual donor. Trimming removed 5 bases from V and 5 bases from J, with 15 bases in between. CDR3 length equals 13 residues. In germline, CDR1 is GTSNPN, CDR2 SVGIG (reference sequence). Reverse transcription of all isolated RNA meant that expressed TCRB transcripts were sequenced. TCRdb keeps only in-frame clones here, not all; method: immunoSEQ multiplex PCR. Seen here are 150,000 to 190,000 clones, roughly 8% observed once, and the top ten hold less than 0.85%. This TCR was recovered from a man younger than 35 in good health. The chain recombines TRBV30 with TRBJ2-5; tentative D call: TRBD1 (6 bases). The material sequenced was central memory CD4+ T cells from blood. CDR3 amino acids: CAWGAGVLETQYF. CDR3 DNA sequence: TGTGCCTGGGGGGCAGGGGTTCTGGAGACCCAGTACTTC. The full variable domain, rest sourced from reference TRBV30 and TRBJ2-5, is SQTIHQWPATLVQPVGSPLSLECTVEGTSNPNLYWYRQAAGRGLQLLFYSVGIGQISSEVPQNLSASRPQDRQFILSSKKLLLSDSGFYLCAWGAGVLETQYFGPGTRLLVL.